This TCR beta chain was sequenced for a study of CD8 T cells in Susac syndrome. Random hexamers were used to reverse transcribe roughly 0.5 to 1 ug of RNA. Amplification of TCR beta CDR3 was carried out by immunoSEQ multiplex PCR, which covered 54 Vbeta and 13 Jbeta segments. Each CDR3 protein gets one entry after TCRdb re-called the immunoSEQ multiplex PCR reads with MiXCR. This table holds approximately 220,000 distinct CDR3 sequences, 80% to 95% found once. Germline CDR1 LNHDA, CDR2 SQIVND (reference sequence). The CDR3 sequence is 14 residues long. The germline V and J ends were trimmed by 10 bases and 4 bases, with 17 bases remaining between them.

The gene calls are TRBV19 and TRBJ2-1; D is undetermined. The clonotype was recovered from a human donor with multiple sclerosis. Specimen: CD8+ T cells from PBMCs. The CDR3 here is CATAALMGYNEQFF. The CDR3 nucleotides are TGTGCCACCGCAGCCCTAATGGGGTACAATGAGCAGTTCTTC. Drawing the rest from reference TRBV19 and TRBJ2-1, the complete variable domain is DGGITQSPKYLFRKEGQNVTLSCEQNLNHDAMYWYRQDPGQGLRLIYYSQIVNDFQKGDIAEGYSVSREKKESFPLTVTSAQKNPTAFYLCATAALMGYNEQFFGPGTRLTVL.